Each of the 28 T cell receptor beta chains below was sequenced from the same sample in a study of shared clonotypes between healthy human individuals. TCRdb's table, derived via immunoSEQ multiplex PCR, lists solely in-frame clones and lacks some. The repertoire consists of around 500,000 clones, with 75% to 85% occurring once and the leading ten covering under 15%. The sample consisted of PBMCs. These receptors all stem from a woman in her thirties or forties in good health. Some clones in this sample may be carry-over from other donors' samples.

V is TRBV14 and J is TRBJ2-7; TRBD2 aligns across 11 bases. Trimming cost V 3 bases and J 9 bases; bases outside gene matches: 7. The CDR3 loop spans 14 amino acids. Germline-derived CDR1 and CDR2 are SGHDN and FVKESK. CDR3 bases: TGTGCCAGCAGCCACCAACTAGCGGGAGAGGGGCAGTACTTC. This codes for CASSHQLAGEGQYF.

The chain has TRBV4-1 and TRBJ2-3; 13 bases align to TRBD2. Germline V gene lookup returns CDR1 MGHRA and CDR2 YSYEKL. After removal of 0 bases from V and 3 bases from J, the junction contained 12 bases not matched to a gene. The CDR3 has 20 residues. In DNA form, the CDR3 reads TGCGCCAGCAGCCAAGAGGCCACTAGCGGGAGGGCCCGGGAGACAGATACGCAGTATTTT. Encoded protein: CASSQEATSGRARETDTQYF.

In regard to this clone: Other nucleotide sequences in the sample specify the same CDR3. CDR3 amino acids: CASSLGTQETQYF. Here the CDR3 DNA reads TGCGCCAGCAGCCTCGGGACCCAAGAGACCCAGTACTTC. This rearrangement joins TRBV5-1 to TRBJ2-5, with D perhaps TRBD1 or TRBD2 (5 bases each). This CDR3 contains 13 residues. The V and J ends lost 4 bases and 1 base respectively, with 8 bases between them. Germline V gives CDR1 SGHRS, CDR2 YFSETQ.

The chain is built from TRBV30 and TRBJ2-1; 11 nucleotides agree with TRBD2. The V and J ends lost 1 base and 10 bases, in that order; junction bases with no gene match: 6. Germline V gene lookup returns CDR1 GTSNPN and CDR2 SVGIG (reference sequence). The CDR3 spans 14 residues. CDR3 nucleotides: TGTGCCTGGAGTGGTAGCGGGAGGGCCGGAGAGCAGTTCTTC. As protein: CAWSGSGRAGEQFF.

The rearrangement links TRBV10-3 to TRBJ2-7, with 9 bases fitting TRBD1. This CDR3 is built from 15 residues. From germline, CDR1 is ENHRY and CDR2 SYGVKD. The V and J ends lost 2 bases and 5 bases, in that order; junction bases with no gene match: 7. The CDR3 region has the DNA TGTGCCATCAGTGAGGCCGGGACAGGGAATCACGAGCAGTACTTC. This sequence encodes CAISEAGTGNHEQYF.

The chain has TRBV2 and TRBJ1-3; no definite D call. The length of the CDR3 is 14 residues. CDR1 is SNHLY and CDR2 is FYNNEI in the germline V gene. V gave up 5 bases and J gave up 0 bases, with 8 bases separating them. The CDR3 DNA follows: TGTGCCAGCAGTAAACCGAGCTCTGGAAACACCATATATTTT. Protein product: CASSKPSSGNTIYF.

V is TRBV7-3 and J is TRBJ2-3, with D hard to call. CDR1 and CDR2 (germline): SGHTA, FQGTGA. The CDR3 sequence is 15 residues long. The V gene lost 1 base and the J gene lost 2 bases, with 10 bases spanning the gap. The CDR3 sequence: CASSLMGSVTDTQYF. CDR3 bases: TGTGCCAGCAGCTTAATGGGATCCGTCACAGATACGCAGTATTTT. Complete variable domain (other parts from reference TRBV7-3 and TRBJ2-3): GAGVSQTPSNKVTEKGKYVELRCDPISGHTALYWYRQSLGQGPEFLIYFQGTGAADDSGLPNDRFFAVRPEGSVSTLKIQRTERGDSAVYLCASSLMGSVTDTQYFGPGTRLTVL.

V usage is TRBV7-6 and J usage is TRBJ2-7; D is possibly TRBD1 (5 bases). Germline-derived CDR1 and CDR2 are SGHVS and FNYEAQ. With 5 bases removed from V and 3 bases from J, the gap between germline ends came to 8 bases. The CDR3 length is 12 residues. CDR3 in amino acids: CASSGAGYEQYF. In nucleotides, the CDR3 is TGTGCCAGCAGCGGGGCTGGCTACGAGCAGTACTTC.

Of note for this clone: This may be a read error, as it is one base from a much larger clone. This sequence joins TRBV7-6 and TRBJ1-5, with D unclear. Germline CDR1 reads SGHVS; CDR2 reads FNYEAQ. The V and J ends lost 1 base and 3 bases respectively, with 4 bases between them. CDR3 length: 13 residues. CDR3 DNA sequence: TGTGCCAGCAGCTTAGGGGCCAATCAGCCCCAGCATTTT. Residues: CASSLGANQPQHF.

The chain recombines TRBV10-2 with TRBJ2-7; 10 bases match TRBD2. V was clipped by 6 bases and J by 2 bases; unmatched bases: 4. CDR3 length: 14 residues. The germline gives CDR1 WSHSY, CDR2 SAAADI. Here the CDR3 DNA reads TGCGCCAGCAGGCAGCGGGAGGGCCCCTACGAGCAGTACTTC. Translation gives CASRQREGPYEQYF.

The V gene is TRBV4-1, the J gene TRBJ2-5; D is tentatively TRBD1 or TRBD2 (5 bases each). Trimming removed 3 bases at V and 11 bases at J, with 13 bases between. The CDR3 runs 12 residues. Germline lookup yields CDR1 MGHRA and CDR2 YSYEKL. The CDR3 spells CASSHLGTLQYF. Written as DNA, the CDR3 is TGCGCCAGCAGCCACCTCGGGACCCTACAGTACTTC.

The chain is built from TRBV5-4 and TRBJ1-5, with D unclear. This CDR3 has 15 residues. Between the trimmed V and J ends, which lost 0 bases and 5 bases, there was a span of 12 bases. CDR1 and CDR2 from the germline V gene are SGHNT and YYREEE (reference sequence). The chain's CDR3 is CASSLDTNPYQPQHF. Written as DNA, the CDR3 is TGTGCCAGCAGCTTGGACACCAACCCGTATCAGCCCCAGCATTTT.

The J gene is TRBJ1-2, the V gene TRBV6-4, with 9 bases fitting TRBD1. The CDR3 is 14 amino acids. Germline V gene sequence: CDR1 MRHNA, CDR2 SNTAGT. Germline trimming cut 5 bases from V and 6 bases from J; bases unmatched to any gene: 7. This CDR3 is CASSSGTGIDGYTF. CDR3 bases: TGTGCCAGCAGTTCCGGGACAGGGATCGATGGCTACACCTTC.

CDR3: CASRKTGVLNQPQHF. In nucleotides, the CDR3 is TGTGCCAGCAGGAAGACAGGGGTCCTCAATCAGCCCCAGCATTTT. The J gene is TRBJ1-5, the V gene TRBV2, with 8 bases lining up with TRBD1. V lost 6 bases and J lost 3; bases outside the gene matches: 7. CDR3 length: 15 residues. From germline, CDR1 is SNHLY and CDR2 FYNNEI.

Notes on this clone: One junction end disagrees with the germline gene, perhaps due to a read error. V and J are TRBV15 and TRBJ2-7; tentatively, D is TRBD1 (6 bases). The germline V gene has CDR1 LNHNV and CDR2 YYDKDF (reference sequence). The CDR3 totals 18 residues. CDR3 amino acids: CATSRDFIHRDLPYEQYF. The DNA for the CDR3 is TGTGCCACCAGCCGAGACTTCATTCACAGGGATTTACCCTACGAGCAGTACTTC. The full variable domain, rest sourced from reference TRBV15 and TRBJ2-7, is DAMVIQNPRYQVTQFGKPVTLSCSQTLNHNVMYWYQQKSSQAPKLLFHYYDKDFNNEADTPDNFQSRRPNTSFCFLDIRSPGLGDTAMYLCATSRDFIHRDLPYEQYFGPGTRLTVT.

J is TRBJ2-1 and V is TRBV2; TRBD2 matches at 8 bases. Per the germline V gene, CDR1 is SNHLY and CDR2 is FYNNEI. J was trimmed by 1 base and V by 7 bases; bases with no gene match: 6. The CDR3 length is 15 residues. As DNA, the CDR3 is TGTGCCAGCATCCCTAGCGGGCTTTCCTACAATGAGCAGTTCTTC. Translating it yields CASIPSGLSYNEQFF.

The chain links TRBV7-2 to TRBJ2-5; no reliable D call. Trimming cost V 5 bases and J 4 bases, with 20 bases left between them. This CDR3 comprises 16 residues. The germline V gene encodes CDR1 SGHTA and CDR2 FQGNSA. CDR3 coding DNA: TGTGCCAGCAGCCCCCTCCGCCGGAACTTCGGAGAGACCCAGTACTTC. Encoded protein: CASSPLRRNFGETQYF. The variable domain in full, completed from reference TRBV7-2 and TRBJ2-5, reads GAGVSQSPSNKVTEKGKDVELRCDPISGHTALYWYRQSLGQGLEFLIYFQGNSAPDKSGLPSDRFSAERTGGSVSTLTIQRTQQEDSAVYLCASSPLRRNFGETQYFGPGTRLLVL.

The chain carries TRBV19 and TRBJ2-3; weak D call: TRBD2 (6 bases). The germline V and J ends were trimmed by 3 bases and 1 base, with 14 bases remaining between them. The CDR3 length is 16 residues. Germline assignment: CDR1 LNHDA and CDR2 SQIVND (reference sequence). DNA of the CDR3: TGTGCCAGTAGTATCCCCGGGAGCCGCCGCACAGATACGCAGTATTTT. Protein sequence: CASSIPGSRRTDTQYF.

The rearrangement uses TRBV9 and TRBJ2-2; 9 bases map to TRBD2. This CDR3 is 16 amino acids long. V shed 0 bases, J shed 7 bases, and the junction held 7 bases outside the gene matches. CDR1 SGDLS and CDR2 YYNGEE come from the germline V gene. CDR3 sequence (DNA): TGTGCCAGCAGCGTAGGGCCTAGCGGGATAATCGGGGAGCTGTTTTTT. Protein sequence: CASSVGPSGIIGELFF. The full variable domain, rest sourced from reference TRBV9 and TRBJ2-2, is DSGVTQTPKHLITATGQRVTLRCSPRSGDLSVYWYQQSLDQGLQFLIQYYNGEERAKGNILERFSAQQFPDLHSELNLSSLELGDSALYFCASSVGPSGIIGELFFGEGSRLTVL.

This clone was detected once. The chain is built from TRBV27 and TRBJ2-5; 7 positions match TRBD2. CDR3 length equals 15 residues. Germline values: CDR1 MNHEY, CDR2 SMNVEV (reference sequence). Losses at the gene ends were 2 bases for V and 4 bases for J; bases not matched to a gene: 7. Here the CDR3 DNA reads TGTGCCAGCAGTTTAGGAGCGGCGGGAGTAGAGACCCAGTACTTC. It translates to CASSLGAAGVETQYF.

The chain links TRBV18 to TRBJ2-2, with 9 bases matching TRBD1. This CDR3 is 17 amino acids long. Germline V gene data show CDR1 as KGHSH and CDR2 as LQKENI. V shed 4 bases, J shed 3 bases, and the junction held 9 bases outside the gene matches. CDR3 nucleotide sequence: TGTGCCAGCTCACGAACGGGACAGGGTGCGTACACCGGGGAGCTGTTTTTT. It yields the protein CASSRTGQGAYTGELFF.

CDR3 residues: CASSLRGQVYSGANVLTF. As DNA, the CDR3 is TGTGCCAGCAGCTTAAGGGGACAGGTTTACTCTGGGGCCAACGTCCTGACTTTC. The chain links TRBV7-2 to TRBJ2-6; 8 bases are a match to TRBD1. V shed 2 bases and J 0 bases; nucleotides not matched to a gene: 6. Germline values: CDR1 SGHTA, CDR2 FQGNSA. The CDR3 loop spans 18 amino acids.

The J gene is TRBJ2-5, the V gene TRBV7-8, with 9 bases aligning to TRBD2. CDR1 is SGHVS and CDR2 is FQNEAQ in the germline V gene. CDR3 length: 17 residues. J was trimmed by 5 bases and V by 1 base; bases with no gene match: 11. The CDR3 DNA sequence: TGTGCCAGCAGCTTAGGGGTAATAGCGGGAGCTGGGGAGACCCAGTACTTC. Protein product: CASSLGVIAGAGETQYF. The complete variable domain, with remaining parts taken from reference TRBV7-8 and TRBJ2-5, reads GAGVSQSPRYKVAKRGQDVALRCDPISGHVSLFWYQQALGQGPEFLTYFQNEAQLDKSGLPSDRFFAERPEGSVSTLKIQRTQQEDSAVYLCASSLGVIAGAGETQYFGPGTRLLVL.

This sequence joins TRBV12-1 and TRBJ2-7; TRBD1 reflects the table's D call only, with no check against the DNA. TRBV12-1 is a pseudogene. The CDR3 loop spans 15 amino acids. CDR3 residues: CASSLKDTLAYEQYF. DNA of the CDR3: TGTGCCAGCAGCTTAAAAGACACACTGGCCTACGAGCAGTACTTC.

With respect to this clone: A far larger clone lies a single base away; this is likely a read error. The sample carries other DNA sequences with the same CDR3. The chain employs TRBV5-1 and TRBJ2-5; D remains ambiguous. The CDR3 is 11 residues long. The germline V gene encodes CDR1 SGHRS and CDR2 YFSETQ. Trimming took off 3 bases at V and 1 base at J, with 1 base between the two ends. Here the CDR3 DNA reads TGCGCCAGCAGCTCCCAAGAGACCCAGTACTTC. Protein product: CASSSQETQYF.

V gene TRBV7-6 combines with J gene TRBJ2-2; 8 bases are shared with TRBD1. V was pared by 5 bases and J by 1 base, with 3 bases of the junction left unmatched. The CDR3 is 15 amino acids. Germline CDR1 and CDR2: SGHVS and FNYEAQ. CDR3 coding DNA: TGTGCCAGCAGCCGCAGGGGGCGGAACACCGGGGAGCTGTTTTTT. Translating it yields CASSRRGRNTGELFF.

This clone was detected only a few times. The rearrangement joins TRBV5-1 to TRBJ1-1; no reliable D call. The germline V gene has CDR1 SGHRS and CDR2 YFSETQ. This CDR3 contains 13 residues. V was pared by 0 bases and J by 1 base, with 4 bases between. Here the CDR3 DNA reads TGCGCCAGCAGCTTGGCCTGGAACACTGAAGCTTTCTTT. This gives the protein CASSLAWNTEAFF. Combining the CDR3 with reference TRBV5-1 and TRBJ1-1 gives the whole variable domain KAGVTQTPRYLIKTRGQQVTLSCSPISGHRSVSWYQQTPGQGLQFLFEYFSETQRNKGNFPGRFSGRQFSNSRSEMNVSTLELGDSALYLCASSLAWNTEAFFGQGTRLTVV.

J is TRBJ2-7 and V is TRBV28; 7 bases map to TRBD2. This CDR3 has 18 residues. V trimming: 4 bases; J trimming: 0 bases; junction bases outside the gene matches: 15. Germline loops: CDR1 MDHEN, CDR2 SYDVKM. The CDR3 coding sequence is TGTGCCAGCAGTTCCGCGCTAGCGGAGGCAACCCCCTCCTACGAGCAGTACTTC. This sequence encodes CASSSALAEATPSYEQYF.